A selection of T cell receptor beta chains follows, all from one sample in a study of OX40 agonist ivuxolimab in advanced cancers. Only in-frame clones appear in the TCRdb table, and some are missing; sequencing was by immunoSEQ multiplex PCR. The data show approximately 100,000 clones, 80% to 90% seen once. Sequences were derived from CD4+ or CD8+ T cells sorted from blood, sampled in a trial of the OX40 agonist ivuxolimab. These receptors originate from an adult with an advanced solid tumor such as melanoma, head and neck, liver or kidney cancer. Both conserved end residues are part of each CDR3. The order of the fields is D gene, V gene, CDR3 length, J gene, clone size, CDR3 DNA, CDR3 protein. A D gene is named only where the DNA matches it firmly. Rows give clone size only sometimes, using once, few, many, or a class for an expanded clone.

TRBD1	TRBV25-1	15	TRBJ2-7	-	TGTGCCAGCTCGAACTCCGGGACAGGGGGCTCCGAGCAGTACTTC	CASSNSGTGGSEQYF
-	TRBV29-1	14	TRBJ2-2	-	TGCAGCGTTGTACAGGGCTCGAACACCGGGGAGCTGTTTTTT	CSVVQGSNTGELFF
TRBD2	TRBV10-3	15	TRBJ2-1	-	TGTGCCATCAGCCCTAGCGGGGGGGCCGGAAATGAGCAGTTCTTC	CAISPSGGAGNEQFF
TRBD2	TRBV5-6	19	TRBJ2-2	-	TGTGCCAGCAGCTTGTTAGGGACTAGCGGGGGACTGCGCACCGGGGAGCTGTTTTTT	CASSLLGTSGGLRTGELFF
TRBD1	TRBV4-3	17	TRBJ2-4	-	TGCGCCAGCAGCCAAGAACCGGGACAGGGAGGGACTAACATTCAGTACTTC	CASSQEPGQGGTNIQYF
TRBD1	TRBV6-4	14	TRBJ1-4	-	TGTGCCAGCGATACCGGGACAGGGGATGAAAAACTGTTTTTT	CASDTGTGDEKLFF
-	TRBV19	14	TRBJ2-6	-	TGTGCCAGTAGTCTAAGGGTTGGGGCCAACGTCCTGACTTTC	CASSLRVGANVLTF
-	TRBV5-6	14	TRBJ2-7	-	TGTGCCAGCAGCTTGAAGGGCAGAGCCTACGAGCAGTACTTC	CASSLKGRAYEQYF
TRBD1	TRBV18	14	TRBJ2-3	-	TGTGCCAGCTCACAGGGGGCTAGCACAGATACGCAGTATTTT	CASSQGASTDTQYF
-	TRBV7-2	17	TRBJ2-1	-	TGTGCCAGCAGATCTCGAGCGGCGTCTGGCACCTACAATGAGCAGTTCTTC	CASRSRAASGTYNEQFF
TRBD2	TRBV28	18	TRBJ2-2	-	TGTGCCAGCAGTTCACCGGGACTAGCGGGGGAAAACACCGGGGAGCTGTTTTTT	CASSSPGLAGENTGELFF
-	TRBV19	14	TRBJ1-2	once	TGTGCCAGTAGTATTTCGGGTTATGGCTATGGCTACACCTTC	CASSISGYGYGYTF
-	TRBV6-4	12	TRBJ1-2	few	TGTGCCAGCAGTGGAGGGGGAAGTGGCTACACCTTC	CASSGGGSGYTF
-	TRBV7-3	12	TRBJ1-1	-	TGTGCCAGCAGCTTAAATGTGGGTCGTGCTTTCTTT	CASSLNVGRAFF
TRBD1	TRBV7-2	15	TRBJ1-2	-	TGTGCCAGCAGCTTAGTAGACAGGGCTAACTATGGCTACACCTTC	CASSLVDRANYGYTF
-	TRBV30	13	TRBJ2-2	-	TGTGCCTGGAGCTTCTCAATCACCGGGGAGCTGTTTTTT	CAWSFSITGELFF
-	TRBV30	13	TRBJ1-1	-	TGTGCCTGGAGGGACGGACGGAACACTGAAGCTTTCTTT	CAWRDGRNTEAFF
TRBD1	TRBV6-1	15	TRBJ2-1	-	TGTGCCAGCAGAAATGACAGGGGATTTTACAATGAGCAGTTCTTC	CASRNDRGFYNEQFF
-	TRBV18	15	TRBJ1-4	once	TGTGCCAGCTCACCTCTAGACTTAACTAATGAAAAACTGTTTTTT	CASSPLDLTNEKLFF
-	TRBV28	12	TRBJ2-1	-	TGTGCCAGCAGTTCTCCTGACCTAACAATGTTCTTC	CASSSPDLTMFF
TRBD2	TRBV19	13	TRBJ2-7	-	TGTGCCACCAACGGGGGGTCCTCCTACGAGCAGTACTTC	CATNGGSSYEQYF
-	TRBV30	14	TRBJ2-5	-	TGTGCCTGGTCCCATGGAGGGGGGCGAGAGACCCAGTACTTC	CAWSHGGGRETQYF
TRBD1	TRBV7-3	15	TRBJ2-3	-	TGTGCCAGCAGCCCGACAGGGGTGAGCACAGATACGCAGTATTTT	CASSPTGVSTDTQYF
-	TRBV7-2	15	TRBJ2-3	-	TGTGCCAGCAGGCCCCCGGGACTTAGCACAGATACGCAGTATTTT	CASRPPGLSTDTQYF
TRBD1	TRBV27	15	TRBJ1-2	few	TGTGCCAGAGGGACAGGGGGCACGCCACACTATGGCTACACCTTC	CARGTGGTPHYGYTF
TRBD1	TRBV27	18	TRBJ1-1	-	TGTGCCAGCACTCCGATCGGGCCGGGACAGGGGATGAACACTGAAGCTTTCTTT	CASTPIGPGQGMNTEAFF
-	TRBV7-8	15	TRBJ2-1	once	TGTGCCAGCAGCCCACAACTTGGGGGCGGTGGTGAGCAGTTCTTC	CASSPQLGGGGEQFF